This entry is about one TCR beta chain. Its antigen is currently unknown. The CDR3 consists of 16 residues. CDR1 and CDR2 (germline): SGHTA, FQGNSA. Trimming took off 5 bases at V and 3 bases at J, with 16 bases between the two ends. This sample was taken from a study of OX40 agonist ivuxolimab in advanced cancers. Overall study: Patients were under 90% male with ages about 20 to 79, mean approximately 58.

Findings of the study overall: The study found that CD8+ T cells averaged more expanded clones than CD4+.

Assay used: immunoSEQ multiplex PCR; TCRdb lists only in-frame clones, some missing. The table records fewer than 85,000 clones, 65% to 90% of them present only once. The rearrangement joins TRBV7-2 to TRBJ2-2, with D perhaps TRBD1 or TRBD2 (7 bases each). The source material was CD4+ or CD8+ T cells sorted from blood, sampled in a trial of the OX40 agonist ivuxolimab. The sequence was collected from an adult with an advanced solid tumor such as melanoma, head and neck, liver or kidney cancer. The CDR3: CASSLQGGTDTGELFF. The CDR3 nucleotides are TGTGCCAGCAGCCTTCAGGGGGGGACGGACACCGGGGAGCTGTTTTTT.